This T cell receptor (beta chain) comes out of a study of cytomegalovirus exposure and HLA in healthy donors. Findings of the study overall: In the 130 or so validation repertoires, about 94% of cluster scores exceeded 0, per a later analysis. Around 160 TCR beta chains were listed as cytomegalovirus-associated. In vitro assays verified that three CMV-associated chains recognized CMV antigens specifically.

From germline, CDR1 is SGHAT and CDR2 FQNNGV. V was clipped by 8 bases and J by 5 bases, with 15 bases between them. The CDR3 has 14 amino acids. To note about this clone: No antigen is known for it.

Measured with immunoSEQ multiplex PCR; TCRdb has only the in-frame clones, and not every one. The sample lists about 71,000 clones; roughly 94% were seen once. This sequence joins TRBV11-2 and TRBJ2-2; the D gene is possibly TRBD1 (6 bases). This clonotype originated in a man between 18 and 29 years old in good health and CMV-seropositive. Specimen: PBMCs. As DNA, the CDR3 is TGTGCCAGCTGGAAGGACAGTCGAACCGGGGAGCTGTTTTTT. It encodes CASWKDSRTGELFF. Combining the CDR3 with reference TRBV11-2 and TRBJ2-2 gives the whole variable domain EAGVAQSPRYKIIEKRQSVAFWCNPISGHATLYWYQQILGQGPKLLIQFQNNGVVDDSQLPKDRFSAERLKGVDSTLKIQPAKLEDSAVYLCASWKDSRTGELFFGEGSRLTVL.